This T cell receptor beta chain was observed in a study of cytomegalovirus exposure and HLA in healthy donors. Study background: Per a later analysis, the approximately 620 first-cohort and 110 or so validation repertoires shared one platform.

Overall study findings and caveats: Cytomegalovirus status, reportedly, was diagnosed with high specificity and sensitivity by the classifier. A subsequent analysis found that TCR clusters from the first cohort also tended to co-occur in the roughly 120 validation repertoires, with around 94% of cluster scores above 0.

The CDR3 consists of 15 residues. CDR1 is SSHAT and CDR2 is FNYEAQ in the germline V gene (reference sequence). V was pared by 1 base and J by 8 bases, with 14 bases between. This table comes from immunoSEQ multiplex PCR, and its TCRdb copy is limited to in-frame clones, with some not included. The data contain some 100,000 clones, approximately 91% of them singletons. For this clone: The antigen is undetermined.

The sequenced sample was PBMCs. The clonotype was recovered from a woman aged 18-30 years in good health and CMV-seronegative. The chain combines TRBV7-7 with TRBJ2-2; tentative D call: TRBD2 (5 bases). The CDR3 DNA reads TGTGCCAGCAGCTTAGGCCCTGGAGGCGAAGGGGAGCTGTTTTTT. This encodes CASSLGPGGEGELFF.